Following are 13 T cell receptor beta chains from one sample sequenced in a study of CD8+CD57+ T cells in acquired aplastic anemia. Genomic DNA was employed as the template in profiling TCR beta VDJ and CDR3. MiXCR was run by TCRdb on the reads, yielding one entry per CDR3 protein. The sample has 300,000 or so distinct CDR3 sequences, 56% seen once. The material sequenced was sorted CD4+, CD8+, or CD8+CD57+ T cells (not recorded which) from PBMCs. These receptors all come from a human donor with severe aplastic anemia or a healthy control (not recorded which).

The V gene is TRBV20-1, the J gene TRBJ1-4; a weak D match, TRBD1 (5 bases). The CDR3 has 11 residues. Germline assignment: CDR1 DFQATT and CDR2 SNEGSKA (reference sequence). V lost 5 bases, J lost 11 bases, and 12 bases lay in between. The CDR3 nucleotides read TGCAGTGCTGGACTGACAGCTAAACTGTTTTTT. This sequence encodes CSAGLTAKLFF.

The V gene is TRBV19, the J gene TRBJ2-1, with 9 positions matching TRBD1. V trimming: 3 bases; J trimming: 5 bases; junction bases outside the gene matches: 11. Germline CDR1 LNHDA, CDR2 SQIVND (reference sequence). The CDR3 contains 17 residues. In DNA form, the CDR3 reads TGTGCCAGTAGTATTACTGTGGCCGGGACAGGGAACAATGAGCAGTTCTTC. It specifies CASSITVAGTGNNEQFF.

This clonotype has ten or more counts. The rearrangement links TRBV5-5 to TRBJ2-7; D gene unclear. Looked up from germline, CDR1 is SGHKS and CDR2 is YYEKEE (reference sequence). CDR3 size: 14 residues. Trimming removed 0 bases at V and 0 bases at J, with 7 bases between. CDR3 residues: CASSLEIRSYEQYF. The CDR3 DNA is TGTGCCAGCAGCTTGGAGATCCGCTCCTACGAGCAGTACTTC.

V is TRBV7-3 and J is TRBJ2-3, with a weak D call TRBD2 (6 bases). This CDR3 comprises 16 residues. Germline assignment: CDR1 SGHTA and CDR2 FQGTGA. With 2 bases removed from V and 7 bases from J, the gap between germline ends came to 19 bases. CDR3 sequence: CASSLDLAVLGNTQYF. CDR3 bases: TGTGCCAGCAGCTTAGACTTAGCGGTACTTGGGAATACGCAGTATTTT.

The chain has TRBV7-2 and TRBJ1-2; D call uncertain. The CDR3 sequence is 12 residues long. V was trimmed by 3 bases and J by 10 bases, leaving 12 bases between them. Germline V gene lookup returns CDR1 SGHTA and CDR2 FQGNSA. The CDR3 spells CASSFDGDFYTF. CDR3 nucleotide sequence: TGTGCCAGCAGCTTCGACGGGGATTTCTACACCTTC.

A note on this clonotype: It may be a read error: a sequence one base away is much more abundant. This sequence joins TRBV7-2 and TRBJ2-5, with TRBD2 identical over 13 bases. Germline V gene data show CDR1 as SGHTA and CDR2 as FQGNSA. The CDR3 length is 17 residues. The V and J ends lost 5 bases and 3 bases, in that order; junction bases with no gene match: 9. The CDR3, as DNA: TGTGCCAGCAGCCTCGGACTAGCGGGGGTGCGGGAAGAGACCCAGTACTTC. Translated, it gives CASSLGLAGVREETQYF.

This chain joins TRBV20-1 and TRBJ2-1; 14 bases fit TRBD2. V trimming: 3 bases; J trimming: 7 bases; junction bases outside the gene matches: 5. The CDR3 totals 15 residues. Germline CDR1 DFQATT, CDR2 SNEGSKA (reference sequence). CDR3 amino acids: CSASPGLAGGNEQFF. Written as DNA, the CDR3 is TGCAGTGCTAGCCCCGGACTAGCGGGGGGTAATGAGCAGTTCTTC.

The V call is TRBV20-1, the J call TRBJ2-1; 10 bases fit TRBD2. In germline, CDR1 is DFQATT, CDR2 SNEGSKA (reference sequence). The CDR3 is 15 residues long. CDR3: CSAGGAGGPGNEQFF. CDR3 nucleotides: TGCAGCGCTGGGGGAGCGGGGGGGCCCGGGAATGAGCAGTTCTTC.

This clonotype was observed a handful of times. The rearrangement links TRBV5-1 to TRBJ1-6; D perhaps matches TRBD1 (5 bases). V was trimmed by 0 bases and J by 3 bases, leaving 7 bases between them. CDR1 SGHRS and CDR2 YFSETQ come from the germline V gene. The CDR3 length is 15 residues. The CDR3 region is CASSLGQSYNSPLHF. DNA for the CDR3: TGCGCCAGCAGCTTGGGACAGAGCTATAATTCACCCCTCCACTTT.

This sequence joins TRBV7-8 and TRBJ1-1; 10 nucleotides align to TRBD1. The CDR3 consists of 16 residues. The germline gives CDR1 SGHVS, CDR2 FQNEAQ. V shed 5 bases and J 3 bases; nucleotides not matched to a gene: 9. CDR3 amino acids: CASSEPSTGGYTEAFF. The DNA of the CDR3 is TGTGCCAGCAGCGAACCCTCGACAGGGGGCTACACTGAAGCTTTCTTT.

To note about this clonotype: A read error may produce the germline difference seen at one junction end. V gene TRBV7-7 combines with J gene TRBJ1-4; D gene uncertain. This CDR3 region has 14 residues. Per the germline V gene, CDR1 is SSHAT and CDR2 is FNYEAQ (reference sequence). The CDR3 region is CASSLAFGNEKLFF. CDR3 DNA: TGTGCTAGCAGCTTAGCCTTCGGAAATGAAAAACTGTTTTTT.

This clonotype was observed at least ten times. The chain links TRBV24-1 to TRBJ2-3; D possibly corresponds to TRBD2 (5 bases). Between the trimmed V and J ends, which lost 5 bases and 0 bases, there was a span of 11 bases. From germline, CDR1 is KGHDR and CDR2 SFDVKD. There are 15 residues in the CDR3. The CDR3 bases are TGTGCCACCAGTGTCCTCGGGGAGAGCACAGATACGCAGTATTTT. As protein: CATSVLGESTDTQYF.

This clonotype was detected many times. The J gene is TRBJ1-3, the V gene TRBV20-1; D unclear. Germline V lookup: CDR1 DFQATT, CDR2 SNEGSKA (reference sequence). The CDR3 loop spans 15 amino acids. V lost 4 bases to trimming and J lost 0 bases, with 13 bases between them. This chain's CDR3 is CSAIQRPSSGNTIYF. The CDR3 nucleotides read TGCAGTGCTATACAGAGACCGAGCTCTGGAAACACCATATATTTT.